Reported below is one TCR beta chain. CDR3 size: 16 residues. V shed 1 base and J 4 bases; nucleotides not matched to a gene: 9. Germline assignment: CDR1 SGDLS and CDR2 YYNGEE. This sample was taken from a study of blood T cell repertoires in COVID-19. Study at large: Acute and convalescent COVID-19 samples came from the United States, Italy and Spain.

The data were produced by immunoSEQ multiplex PCR, yet TCRdb's version contains in-frame clones alone and is incomplete. The data contain over 110,000 clones, around 86% of them singletons. The sequence came from a human donor in a cohort sampled during active COVID-19. What was sequenced was peripheral blood. This chain connects TRBV9 to TRBJ2-3, with TRBD1 matching 7 bases. The CDR3 is CASSVNPTGMSDTQYF. The CDR3 coding sequence is TGTGCCAGCAGCGTAAATCCGACAGGGATGTCAGATACGCAGTATTTT.